Each of the 18 T cell receptor beta chains below was sequenced from the same sample in a study of cytomegalovirus exposure and HLA in healthy donors. The PCR used 60 Vbeta and 13 Jbeta primers. Data came from immunoSEQ multiplex PCR; TCRdb stores just in-frame clones and leaves some out. Counted here are roughly 120,000 clones, 50% to 70% occurring once; the ten biggest clones make up 9.5%. The sequencing sample was made of PBMCs. Receptor source: a woman aged 35 to 49 in good health and CMV-seropositive.

This clone was detected only a few times. This chain's CDR3 is CASSLGSGTVFYEQYF. The CDR3 coding sequence is TGTGCCAGCAGCTTAGGATCCGGGACAGTGTTCTACGAGCAGTACTTC. The chain links TRBV11-2 to TRBJ2-7, with 7 bases that match TRBD1. In germline, CDR1 is SGHAT, CDR2 FQNNGV. Losses at the gene ends were 1 base for V and 3 bases for J; bases not matched to a gene: 9. The CDR3 is made up of 16 amino acids. Together with reference TRBV11-2 and TRBJ2-7, the CDR3 gives the full variable domain: EAGVAQSPRYKIIEKRQSVAFWCNPISGHATLYWYQQILGQGPKLLIQFQNNGVVDDSQLPKDRFSAERLKGVDSTLKIQPAKLEDSAVYLCASSLGSGTVFYEQYFGPGTRLTVT.

The chain links TRBV19 to TRBJ1-5; 7 positions match TRBD1. Germline lookup yields CDR1 LNHDA and CDR2 SQIVND (reference sequence). CDR3 size: 14 residues. V shed 6 bases, J shed 5 bases, and the junction held 7 bases outside the gene matches. CDR3 sequence (DNA): TGTGCCAGTAGCGGCAGGGGGACGGATCAGCCCCAGCATTTT. Protein: CASSGRGTDQPQHF.

The gene calls are TRBV27 and TRBJ2-7, with D tentatively TRBD2 (5 bases). Germline values: CDR1 MNHEY, CDR2 SMNVEV (reference sequence). The CDR3 loop spans 12 amino acids. Trimming cost V 6 bases and J 5 bases, with 11 bases left between them. CDR3 nucleotide sequence: TGTGCCAGCAGCTCTACTAGTCACGAGCAGTACTTC. It yields the protein CASSSTSHEQYF.

The V gene is TRBV13, the J gene TRBJ2-3; 14 positions agree with TRBD2. The CDR3 spans 20 residues. V lost 5 bases, J lost 6 bases, and 19 bases stayed unmatched. Germline V CDR1 and CDR2: PRHDT, FYEKMQ (reference sequence). CDR3 sequence: CASSPTRLAGGPNYSDTQYF. CDR3 DNA: TGTGCCAGCAGCCCGACCCGACTAGCGGGAGGGCCTAACTACTCGGATACGCAGTATTTT.

This chain links TRBV9 with TRBJ2-1, with D unresolved. The V end was cut by 4 bases, the J end by 4 bases, with 3 bases between. Germline V gives CDR1 SGDLS, CDR2 YYNGEE. The CDR3 loop spans 11 amino acids. CDR3 nucleotide sequence: TGTGCCAGCAGCCCATACAATGAGCAGTTCTTC. Translation: CASSPYNEQFF.

This clone occurred once. J is TRBJ2-5 and V is TRBV2; 7 bases line up with TRBD2. Germline trimming cut 4 bases from V and 5 bases from J; bases unmatched to any gene: 10. This CDR3 contains 15 residues. The germline V gene has CDR1 SNHLY and CDR2 FYNNEI. CDR3 in amino acids: CASSGLSGLEETQYF. The CDR3 DNA is TGTGCCAGCAGTGGACTTAGCGGGCTAGAGGAGACCCAGTACTTC.

This chain uses TRBV19 with TRBJ1-3, with D hard to call. Germline lookup yields CDR1 LNHDA and CDR2 SQIVND (reference sequence). V dropped 9 bases and J dropped 14 bases, with 26 bases sitting between them. The CDR3 has 14 amino acids. The CDR3 protein is CASQDYRAYYILYF. As DNA, the CDR3 is TGTGCCAGCCAAGACTACCGGGCCTACTATATCCTATATTTT.

The gene calls are TRBV25-1 and TRBJ1-3, with D maybe TRBD1 (6 bases). Germline lookup yields CDR1 MGHDK and CDR2 SYGVNS. Trimming cost V 6 bases and J 4 bases, with 13 bases left between them. The CDR3 totals 14 residues. The CDR3 is CASRPGHLGNTIYF. Written as DNA, the CDR3 is TGTGCCAGCAGACCGGGACATCTCGGAAACACCATATATTTT.

V gene TRBV4-3 combines with J gene TRBJ2-2; a possible D gene is TRBD2 (7 bases). V gave up 4 bases and J gave up 7 bases, with 22 bases separating them. The germline V gene has CDR1 LGHNA and CDR2 YSLEER. This CDR3 region has 17 residues. CDR3 nucleotides: TGCGCCAGCAGCCGATCTGTAGTTCCAGGGGAGGGCGGGGAGCTGTTTTTT. Its translation: CASSRSVVPGEGGELFF.

This chain connects TRBV9 to TRBJ2-1, with 7 bases matching TRBD1. The junction had 3 bases not matched to a gene; V was cut back by 0 bases and J by 0 bases. This CDR3 contains 16 residues. From germline, CDR1 is SGDLS and CDR2 YYNGEE. The CDR3 sequence is CASSVGDSFSYNEQFF. For the CDR3, the DNA is TGTGCCAGCAGCGTAGGGGACAGCTTCTCCTACAATGAGCAGTTCTTC. Combining the CDR3 with reference TRBV9 and TRBJ2-1 gives the whole variable domain DSGVTQTPKHLITATGQRVTLRCSPRSGDLSVYWYQQSLDQGLQFLIQYYNGEERAKGNILERFSAQQFPDLHSELNLSSLELGDSALYFCASSVGDSFSYNEQFFGPGTRLTVL.

The CDR3 region has the DNA TGTGCCAGCAGCTTGACGCCGACAGGGGATATTGGTGGCTACACCTTC. Translating it yields CASSLTPTGDIGGYTF. The chain employs TRBV5-6 and TRBJ1-2, with 8 bases that match TRBD1. Germline CDR1 and CDR2: SGHDT and YYEEEE. V lost 1 base to trimming and J lost 7 bases; unmatched junction nucleotides: 12. The CDR3 is made up of 16 amino acids.

J is TRBJ1-2 and V is TRBV7-3; 7 bases line up with TRBD1. CDR3 length: 13 residues. Trimming cost V 5 bases and J 6 bases; bases outside gene matches: 6. CDR1 SGHTA and CDR2 FQGTGA come from the germline V gene. CDR3 loop: CASSQRTGDGYTF. For the CDR3, the DNA is TGTGCCAGCAGCCAAAGGACAGGCGATGGCTACACCTTC.

This sequence joins TRBV6-1 and TRBJ1-5, with TRBD1 identical over 8 bases. CDR3 length: 14 amino acids. CDR1 is MNHNS and CDR2 is SASEGT in the germline V gene. V shed 5 bases, J shed 6 bases, and the junction held 6 bases outside the gene matches. The CDR3 nucleotides read TGTGCCAGCAGTACCCACAGGGGGTCTCAGCCCCAGCATTTT. This translates into CASSTHRGSQPQHF.

The J gene is TRBJ2-2, the V gene TRBV19, with TRBD2 matching over 7 bases. V was pared by 6 bases and J by 5 bases, with 9 bases of the junction left unmatched. Germline V gene sequence: CDR1 LNHDA, CDR2 SQIVND (reference sequence). The CDR3 sequence is 15 residues long. CDR3 DNA: TGTGCCAGTAGGAGGGAGGGCCTTTCGACCGGGGAGCTGTTTTTT. This encodes CASRREGLSTGELFF.

V usage is TRBV4-3 and J usage is TRBJ2-3, with D possibly matching TRBD2 (6 bases). Trimming took off 0 bases at V and 9 bases at J, with 13 bases between the two ends. The CDR3 is made up of 14 amino acids. Germline assignment: CDR1 LGHNA and CDR2 YSLEER. CDR3 in amino acids: CASSQEPMAGTQYF. The CDR3 coding sequence is TGCGCCAGCAGCCAAGAACCCATGGCGGGGACGCAGTATTTT.

The rearrangement uses TRBV6-5 and TRBJ2-7; 9 bases match TRBD1. Germline V lookup: CDR1 MNHEY, CDR2 SVGAGI. V gave up 0 bases and J gave up 2 bases; unmatched junction bases: 5. The CDR3 consists of 16 residues. The CDR3 DNA reads as TGTGCCAGCAGTTACTCAAGGGACAGGGTGACCTACGAGCAGTACTTC. Translated, it gives CASSYSRDRVTYEQYF.

V usage is TRBV14 and J usage is TRBJ2-3; D is possibly TRBD2 (5 bases). V dropped 0 bases and J dropped 2 bases, with 9 bases sitting between them. In germline, CDR1 is SGHDN, CDR2 FVKESK. This CDR3 is built from 15 residues. The CDR3 coding sequence is TGTGCCAGCAGCCAAGATGGGAGACCCACAGATACGCAGTATTTT. It is translated as CASSQDGRPTDTQYF. The full variable domain, its missing parts supplied by reference TRBV14 and TRBJ2-3, is EAGVTQFPSHSVIEKGQTVTLRCDPISGHDNLYWYRRVMGKEIKFLLHFVKESKQDESGMPNNRFLAERTGGTYSTLKVQPAELEDSGVYFCASSQDGRPTDTQYFGPGTRLTVL.

The V and J genes are TRBV5-1 and TRBJ2-3; 13 positions match TRBD2. This CDR3 has 16 residues. Germline CDR1 is SGHRS and CDR2 is YFSETQ. V dropped 4 bases and J dropped 2; count of bases not matched to a gene: 4. For the CDR3, the DNA is TGCGCCAGCAGCCCCGGGACTAGCGGGATCACAGATACGCAGTATTTT. Protein product: CASSPGTSGITDTQYF.